This T cell receptor beta chain originates from a study of blood T cell repertoires in COVID-19. As for the study in general: Acute and convalescent COVID-19 samples came from the United States, Italy and Spain.

The CDR3 is 13 amino acids. CDR1 and CDR2 from the germline V gene are GTSNPN and SVGIG (reference sequence). The V and J ends lost 0 bases and 4 bases respectively, with 6 bases between them. In the authors' methods: Amplification with reference gene primers provided the estimates of nucleated cell counts. The protocol was immunoSEQ multiplex PCR, while the TCRdb copy is restricted to in-frame clones and leaves out a portion. The DNA gave D and trimming, while V, J and clone size come from that table. There are about 400,000 clones in the sample; roughly 91% occur only once, and about 1.8% lies in the top ten.

The sequenced sample was PBMCs or T cells enriched from blood (not recorded which). The receptor comes from a woman aged 25 to 39 who had recovered from COVID-19. The chain combines TRBV30 with TRBJ2-2; the D is unclear. The CDR3 sequence: CAWSVLSTGELFF. The CDR3 DNA sequence: TGTGCCTGGAGTGTCCTCAGCACCGGGGAGCTGTTTTTT.